The entry that follows covers one T cell receptor (beta chain) sequence. No antigen is known for it. No qualities accompany the bases; no much larger clone lies one base away. These data are taken from a study of cytomegalovirus exposure and HLA in healthy donors (dated by TCRdb to between 2016 and 2019). In the study overall: An earlier analysis of more than 550 of the donors reported around 280 Gb of sequence data and about 120 million unique TCR beta sequences obtained from some 170 million T cells. An early release that covered fewer than 750 HLA-typed donors contained 250 to 350 gigabases of sequencing data and some 87 million unique TCR sequences. The genetic ancestry cluster associated with self-reported Caucasian donors included about four fifths of the 300 to 400 genotyped donors. The study aimed to test whether signatures of past pathogen exposure could be identified by cataloging public T cell receptors. The study used immunosequencing to profile the T cell repertoires of several hundred subjects and linked those repertoires to cytomegalovirus serostatus. Besides the first cohort of roughly 660 subjects, a separate validation cohort made up of about 120 different subjects was used. High-throughput TCR immunosequencing, statistical association of individual TCRs with disease status, and machine learning were combined to predict cytomegalovirus infection status. A later analysis re-examined previously published TCR beta repertoires from around 670 donors and added high-resolution HLA genotyping to investigate patterns of TCR occurrence. Rather than using new phenotypic data, the later analysis identified candidate immune exposures from TCR beta sequences and from how often those sequences occurred across donors. In an earlier analysis of roughly 580 of the donors, high-throughput TCR beta sequencing was used to judge whether each TCR beta V gene segment behaved as functional or pseudogenic. Donor age, sex, ethnicity and CMV serostatus were compiled alongside the repertoire data. Genome-wide SNP genotypes for about 65% of the roughly 700 donors were used in a later genetic analysis, which treated that subset as a discovery cohort. All discovery cohort repertoires had been generated using a single sequencing platform. Class I and class II HLA loci were covered by the typing at four-digit resolution. Typing coverage varied by locus: roughly 620-640 donors for A, B, C, DRB1 and DQB1; 500 to 550 for DQA1; about 570 for DPA1; more than 450 for DPB1. Roughly 5 DR-DQ haplotypes were handled as single units for association and clustering because linkage in the cohort was strong. Among some 410 genotyped donors of the cohort, an average of roughly 240,000 unique TCR beta nucleotide sequences were sequenced per donor, around 18% of them non-productive. What the study reported, not specific to this receptor: A further reported finding was that TCR beta sequences accurately predicted the HLA-A and HLA-B alleles for most subjects in the first cohort. A total of around 150 TCR beta chains were listed by the study as associated with cytomegalovirus. According to the authors, the approach could potentially be generalized to other disease states and immunological phenotypes. Correlated functional status among segregating V segments might reflect linkage disequilibrium, but an unknown experimental factor could not be ruled out. Most CMV-associated TCR beta chains appeared to be HLA-restricted in a later analysis, and the HLA associations seemed to be driven largely by CMV exposure. The sequencing pipeline was judged likely to have produced a cluster of highly shared sequence variants as a technical artifact. An earlier analysis of 587 of the donors showed that most TCR beta V segments appeared in productive rearrangements either about 87% or about 30% of the time, which broadly matched IMGT annotations. A later genetic analysis associated a missense DCLRE1C variant with V-gene and J-gene trimming of TCR beta chains, and an independent cohort replicated the association. While some public TCRs were present in many individuals, most TCR sequences turned up only very rarely across donors. Only TCR beta chains were sequenced in this cohort, and the absence of alpha or paired-chain data limited detectable features. In a later analysis, HLA-associated TCR beta chains showed more clonal expansion and lower generation probabilities than non-associated chains that were equally common. Strong co-occurrence of HLA alleles, especially DR and DQ, made assigning TCR associations to individual alleles difficult. Several of the top co-occurrence clusters appeared to be linked to parvovirus B19, influenza, CMV and Epstein-Barr virus, according to a later analysis. According to a later genetic analysis, donors in an Asian-associated ancestry cluster had fewer N-insertions in productive TCRs than the approximately 670-donor mean. In a later analysis, about 16,000 TCR beta sequences were associated with specific HLA alleles at a false discovery rate of 0.05. The only immune exposure information available for the cohort was CMV serostatus. Because HLA typing was missing for some donors at each locus, association tests included only the typed subset. Cytomegalovirus status was reported to be diagnosed by the classifier with high specificity and sensitivity in both the original and validation cohorts. The 87-base-pair reads could not distinguish some IMGT-functional V segments, including TRBV6-2 and TRBV6-3, so those segments were excluded. The presence/absence analyses assumed that sequencing depth was roughly uniform across donors, and that assumption may not be true. In a later analysis, the rate of TCR association differed among HLA loci, with DRB1 alleles having the most associated TCRs and HLA-C alleles having the fewest. Around 16 rarely observed V segments, including chromosome 9 orphons, were excluded from the earlier analysis of approximately 500 of the donors because counts were too low. In vitro tests confirmed that a few of the cytomegalovirus-associated TCR beta chains recognize cytomegalovirus antigens.

V loses 4 bases at its end and J loses 4 bases; junction bases beyond the gene matches: 4. The germline V gene gives CDR1 as SGDLS and CDR2 as YYNGEE. From its cysteine to its phenylalanine, the CDR3 spans 13 amino acids. Only CDR3 DNA is held: 39 bases, read in frame from base 1. The library was built by means of the immunoSEQ multiplex PCR assay. For the multiplex PCR, a mixture combining 60 forward primers for TCR Vbeta segments and 13 reverse primers for TCR Jbeta segments was used. The CDR3 region of rearranged TCR beta genes was amplified from genomic DNA with a multiplex PCR assay. On the Illumina HiSeq System, the amplified TCR beta libraries were sequenced as 87-base-pair reads. In the authors' own workflow: A later analysis counted tens of millions of unique TCR beta chains across the 550 to 700 repertoires, and 9 million to 14 million of these chains were shared by at least two donors. To remove PCR and sequencing errors, raw reads were error-corrected and collapsed into unique sequences using a nearest-neighbor algorithm that merged closely related sequences. CDR3 sequences were aligned to IMGT reference sequences to assign V, D and J gene segments. For a sequence to be retained, at least a six-nucleotide match to both a V gene segment and a J gene segment was required. Rearrangements were called productive when the CDR3 lacked stop codons and stayed in frame with V and J; all others were non-productive. Following IMGT convention, CDR3 was defined as the stretch from the second conserved V-encoded cysteine to the conserved J-encoded phenylalanine. The earlier analysis of 450 to 750 of the donors excluded any sequence lacking an unambiguous match to a single V gene segment. An earlier analysis of several hundred of the donors classified V segments as functional when productive rearrangements were above 56.7% and as segregating when the standard deviation between donors was above 5%. To diagnose cytomegalovirus status from the catalog of TCR beta chain sequences, a statistical classification framework was built. V and J gene assignment, in a later analysis, came from comparing TCR nucleotide sequences with IMGT/GENE-DB human TR gene sequences. In a later analysis, CDR3 sequences and most-parsimonious VDJ recombination scenarios were assigned using the TCRdist pipeline. In a later analysis, each TCR beta chain was defined by its CDR3 amino acid sequence together with its V-gene family, and reads lacking a unique V-gene family were excluded. A later analysis removed 550 to 700 highly shared, low-generation-probability nucleotide sequences to deal with suspected cross-contamination and a sequencing artifact. A later analysis calculated a clonal expansion index for each public chain from normalized within-repertoire ranks of inferred template counts. A later analysis computed generation probabilities with a VDJ recombination model fitted to out-of-frame rearrangements, and checked the results against IGoR. In a later analysis, TCR-TCR, TCR-HLA and TCR-CMV co-occurrence was scored with hypergeometric tests, and a repertoire-size bias correction was applied to TCR pairs. In a later analysis, false discovery rates were estimated by permuting HLA or CMV assignments 20 times. In a later analysis, co-occurring TCRs were grouped using DBSCAN, with TCRdist sequence similarity added in when clustering inside HLA-allele-positive subsets. Co-occurrence clustering excluded repertoires with fewer than 30,000 or more than 120,000 public chains, plus five with anomalous nucleotide sharing. Here the immuneACCESS table is served through TCRdb, limited to in-frame sequences with V and J called. Missing clones are a known gap in these copies; in checked studies unresolved V genes cover under half, and the rest lacks a known reason. Clone size and the V and J calls come from that table; the DNA yielded D and trimming. The sample records roughly 100,000 clones, 75% to 85% of which are singletons. The ten largest account for over 5% of the sample.

The cohort consisted of approximately 670 healthy bone marrow donors. At the time of sampling, all cohort members were nominally healthy, though unrecorded immune exposures were likely present. The donor tested CMV seronegative, placing the donor among the approximately 400 seronegative members of the cohort. A peripheral blood sample was provided by each donor, and peripheral blood mononuclear cells were used for TCR beta sequencing. Genomic DNA extraction from the blood cell samples was performed with the Qiagen DNeasy Blood Extraction Kit. The sequence was collected from a man aged 18 to 29 in good health and CMV-seronegative. This chain joins TRBV9 to TRBJ1-2; the junction holds 7 bases that match TRBD1. Sequenced sample: PBMCs. CDR3 protein: CASSSGQSYGYTF. The sequence in DNA is TGTGCCAGCAGCTCGGGACAGAGCTATGGCTACACCTTC.